One sample yielded the 12 T cell receptor beta chains listed below, sequenced in a study of a mutant IDH1 vaccine in newly diagnosed glioma. The repertoire was sequenced with immunoSEQ multiplex PCR; TCRdb's copy has only in-frame clones and lacks some. The sample carries 75,000 to 80,000 clones, 75% to 90% recorded once. These receptors have no known antigen. Regarding time point: week 23, last vaccination. The content of each vaccine dose was 300 ug of mutant IDH1 20-mer peptide, and topical imiquimod accompanied it. The sample here was PBMCs, taken from a glioma patient whose treatment included an IDH1 peptide vaccine. Every receptor here comes from a woman aged 45-65 years with glioma.

The V and J genes are TRBV5-5 and TRBJ1-4; D possibly corresponds to TRBD1 (6 bases). CDR3 length equals 14 residues. Trimming cost V 5 bases and J 3 bases, with 11 bases left between them. Germline V gene sequence: CDR1 SGHKS, CDR2 YYEKEE (reference sequence). CDR3 region: CASSLQGPNEKLFF. The CDR3 nucleotides read TGTGCCAGCAGTCTTCAGGGGCCTAATGAAAAACTGTTTTTT.

The chain joins TRBV4-1 to TRBJ2-2; TRBD1 agrees at 9 bases. The CDR3 runs 14 residues. Germline V lookup: CDR1 MGHRA, CDR2 YSYEKL. Losses at the gene ends were 4 bases for V and 4 bases for J; bases not matched to a gene: 1. Written as DNA, the CDR3 is TGCGCCAGCAGCCTGACAGGGGGCACCGGGGAGCTGTTTTTT. It translates to CASSLTGGTGELFF.

The chain joins TRBV18 to TRBJ2-3, with 9 bases aligning to TRBD1. CDR3 length equals 16 residues. After removal of 2 bases from V and 2 bases from J, the junction contained 5 bases not matched to a gene. Germline V gene sequence: CDR1 KGHSH, CDR2 LQKENI. The CDR3 protein is CASSPVGTGFTDTQYF. For the CDR3, the DNA is TGTGCCAGCTCACCAGTCGGGACAGGGTTCACAGATACGCAGTATTTT.

The genes are TRBV5-8 and TRBJ1-5; D unresolved. Trimming removed 6 bases at V and 8 bases at J, with 12 bases between. The CDR3 contains 12 residues. Germline CDR1 SGHTS, CDR2 YDEGEE. CDR3 coding DNA: TGTGCCAGCACCTCCGGGTTAAAGCCCCAGCATTTT. Encoded protein: CASTSGLKPQHF.

The CDR3 DNA follows: TGTGCCAGCAGTTTTCGAGGCAAGGGGGCCAACGTCCTGACTTTC. It specifies CASSFRGKGANVLTF. This chain joins TRBV28 and TRBJ2-6; D is ambiguous. The ends were cut back, 3 bases at V and 4 bases at J, with 10 bases in the middle. The germline V gene encodes CDR1 MDHEN and CDR2 SYDVKM. The CDR3 covers 15 residues.

This chain uses TRBV19 with TRBJ2-3; 7 bases are a match to TRBD1. CDR3 length equals 16 residues. Trimming at V came to 5 bases and at J to 0 bases, leaving 8 bases not matched to a gene. The V gene's germline CDR1 is LNHDA and CDR2 SQIVND (reference sequence). CDR3 DNA sequence: TGTGCCAGTAGTCCTCGGACAGGTGCTAGCACAGATACGCAGTATTTT. This gives the protein CASSPRTGASTDTQYF. The full variable domain, rest sourced from reference TRBV19 and TRBJ2-3, is DGGITQSPKYLFRKEGQNVTLSCEQNLNHDAMYWYRQDPGQGLRLIYYSQIVNDFQKGDIAEGYSVSREKKESFPLTVTSAQKNPTAFYLCASSPRTGASTDTQYFGPGTRLTVL.

The V and J genes are TRBV27 and TRBJ2-1; D is possibly TRBD2 (6 bases). V was trimmed by 2 bases and J by 2 bases, leaving 10 bases between them. The CDR3 is made up of 15 amino acids. The germline V gene encodes CDR1 MNHEY and CDR2 SMNVEV (reference sequence). For the CDR3, the DNA is TGTGCCAGCAGTTTACGCGGGGTGGCCTACAATGAGCAGTTCTTC. It encodes CASSLRGVAYNEQFF.

The chain couples TRBV4-1 to TRBJ1-1; D perhaps matches TRBD1 (5 bases). This CDR3 contains 14 residues. Deletions cut 4 bases from V and 1 base from J, with 10 bases between. Germline V gene sequence: CDR1 MGHRA, CDR2 YSYEKL. CDR3 amino acids: CASSREQANTEAFF. For the CDR3, the DNA is TGCGCCAGCAGCCGAGAACAGGCGAACACTGAAGCTTTCTTT.

The CDR3 reads CASSHNPGNFDEQYF. CDR3 nucleotide sequence: TGTGCCAGCAGCCACAATCCGGGAAACTTCGACGAGCAGTACTTC. The rearrangement joins TRBV9 to TRBJ2-7, with D perhaps matching TRBD2 (5 bases). CDR3 length equals 15 residues. CDR1 and CDR2 from the germline V gene are SGDLS and YYNGEE. The V gene lost 4 bases and the J gene lost 5 bases, with 19 bases spanning the gap.

V usage is TRBV6-5 and J usage is TRBJ1-4; possible D gene TRBD1, 5 bases. This CDR3 has 14 residues. The germline V and J ends were trimmed by 5 bases and 7 bases, with 14 bases remaining between them. Germline lookup yields CDR1 MNHEY and CDR2 SVGAGI. The CDR3 is CASSGGSPLEKLFF. For the CDR3, the DNA is TGTGCCAGCAGTGGGGGAAGCCCACTTGAAAAACTGTTTTTT.

This clone was recorded only once. This chain joins TRBV4-1 and TRBJ2-3, with D possibly being TRBD2 (6 bases). The length of the CDR3 is 15 residues. V shed 8 bases and J shed 2 bases, with 17 bases lying between them. Germline assignment: CDR1 MGHRA and CDR2 YSYEKL. The CDR3 bases are TGCGCCAGCCGCCGGTTGGGACTTTCCACAGATACGCAGTATTTT. It yields the protein CASRRLGLSTDTQYF.

V gene TRBV2 combines with J gene TRBJ1-1; 8 bases fit TRBD1. CDR1 is SNHLY, CDR2 FYNNEI, per germline. The junction had 10 bases not matched to a gene; V was cut back by 0 bases and J by 4 bases. The CDR3 length is 17 residues. CDR3 in amino acids: CASSEAEDRVSLTEAFF. The CDR3 coding sequence is TGTGCCAGCAGTGAAGCTGAGGACAGGGTATCGCTCACTGAAGCTTTCTTT.